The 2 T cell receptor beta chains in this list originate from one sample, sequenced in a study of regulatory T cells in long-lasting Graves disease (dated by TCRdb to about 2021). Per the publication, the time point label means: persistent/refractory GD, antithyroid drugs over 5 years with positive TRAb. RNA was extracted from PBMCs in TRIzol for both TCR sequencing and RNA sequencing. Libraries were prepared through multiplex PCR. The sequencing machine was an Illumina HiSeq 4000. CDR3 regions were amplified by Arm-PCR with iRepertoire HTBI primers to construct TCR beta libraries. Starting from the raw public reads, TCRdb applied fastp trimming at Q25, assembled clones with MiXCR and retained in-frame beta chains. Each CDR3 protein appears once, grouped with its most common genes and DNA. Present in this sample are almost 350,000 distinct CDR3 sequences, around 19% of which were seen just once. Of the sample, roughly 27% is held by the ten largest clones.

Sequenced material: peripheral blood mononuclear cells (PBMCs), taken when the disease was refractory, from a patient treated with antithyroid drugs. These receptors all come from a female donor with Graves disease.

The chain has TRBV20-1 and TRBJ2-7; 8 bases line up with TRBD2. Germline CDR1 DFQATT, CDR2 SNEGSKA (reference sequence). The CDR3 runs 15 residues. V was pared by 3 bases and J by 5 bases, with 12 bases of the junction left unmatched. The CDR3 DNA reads TGCAGTGCTAGGCCCCACCCCGGGAGGGCCGACGAGCAGTACTTC. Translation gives CSARPHPGRADEQYF.

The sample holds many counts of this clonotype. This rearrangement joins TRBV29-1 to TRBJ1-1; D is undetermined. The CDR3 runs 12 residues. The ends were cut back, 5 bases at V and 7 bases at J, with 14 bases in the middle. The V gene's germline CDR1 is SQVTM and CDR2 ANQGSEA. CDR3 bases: TGCAGCGTTTCTGACTCCCGATATGAAGCTTTCTTT. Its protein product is CSVSDSRYEAFF. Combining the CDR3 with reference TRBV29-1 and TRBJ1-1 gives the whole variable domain SAVISQKPSRDICQRGTSLTIQCQVDSQVTMMFWYRQQPGQSLTLIATANQGSEATYESGFVIDKFPISRPNLTFSTLTVSNMSPEDSSIYLCSVSDSRYEAFFGQGTRLTVV.